These 9 T cell receptor beta chains share one sample of origin, sequenced in a study of blood T cell repertoires in COVID-19. TCRdb's table, derived via immunoSEQ multiplex PCR, lists solely in-frame clones and lacks some. Of about 330,000 clones detected, 87% appear once; the ten largest clones hold about 5.2%. Sequencing was done on a sample of PBMCs or T cells enriched from blood (not recorded which). The origin of the receptors is a woman aged 30 to 39 who had recovered from COVID-19.

This chain joins TRBV7-2 and TRBJ2-7, with TRBD1 identical over 8 bases. Germline-derived CDR1 and CDR2 are SGHTA and FQGNSA. V was pared by 4 bases and J by 7 bases, with 6 bases of the junction left unmatched. The CDR3 has 13 amino acids. CDR3 DNA: TGTGCCAGCAGCTGGGACAGGTTGGGGGAGCAGTACTTC. It is translated as CASSWDRLGEQYF.

The chain carries TRBV18 and TRBJ1-2; 8 bases are a match to TRBD1. J was trimmed by 6 bases and V by 1 base; bases with no gene match: 7. Germline assignment: CDR1 KGHSH and CDR2 LQKENI. CDR3 size: 15 residues. The CDR3 reads CASSPRPTGEHGYTF. The CDR3, as DNA: TGTGCCAGCTCACCACGCCCGACAGGGGAACATGGCTACACCTTC. Combining the CDR3 with reference TRBV18 and TRBJ1-2 gives the whole variable domain NAGVMQNPRHLVRRRGQEARLRCSPMKGHSHVYWYRQLPEEGLKFMVYLQKENIIDESGMPKERFSAEFPKEGPSILRIQQVVRGDSAAYFCASSPRPTGEHGYTFGSGTRLTVV.

The sample holds one count of this clone. The rearrangement uses TRBV28 and TRBJ1-5; perhaps TRBD1 as D (5 bases). V was pared by 6 bases and J by 6 bases, with 15 bases between. Germline assignment: CDR1 MDHEN and CDR2 SYDVKM. The CDR3 runs to 14 residues. The CDR3: CASRMGGEVQPQHF. The CDR3 DNA is TGTGCCAGCAGGATGGGAGGGGAGGTTCAGCCCCAGCATTTT.

The CDR3 reads CASIQYTEAFF. The DNA of the CDR3 is TGTGCCAGCATCCAGTACACTGAAGCTTTCTTT. This rearrangement joins TRBV5-5 to TRBJ1-1; D is unresolved. The germline V gene encodes CDR1 SGHKS and CDR2 YYEKEE (reference sequence). Trimming pared 6 bases from V and 3 bases from J, leaving 6 bases between. This CDR3 is built from 11 residues.

The V gene is TRBV19, the J gene TRBJ1-5, with unresolved D. CDR3 size: 14 residues. V was clipped by 11 bases and J by 4 bases, with 18 bases between them. Germline CDR1 and CDR2: LNHDA and SQIVND (reference sequence). In nucleotides, the CDR3 is TGTGCCTCGTGTAGGTTGACTGGGAATCAGCCCCAGCATTTT. Its protein is CASCRLTGNQPQHF.

The genes are TRBV7-2 and TRBJ1-1; the D gene is possibly TRBD1 (5 bases). CDR3 length equals 14 residues. V lost 2 bases and J lost 9, with 16 bases in between. Germline lookup yields CDR1 SGHTA and CDR2 FQGNSA. The CDR3 sequence is CASSLSMGGSQAFF. The CDR3 DNA follows: TGTGCCAGCAGCTTATCTATGGGGGGGTCCCAAGCTTTCTTT.

V and J are TRBV5-1 and TRBJ1-5; 9 bases are shared with TRBD1. Losses at the gene ends were 4 bases for V and 3 bases for J; bases not matched to a gene: 8. The germline CDR1 and CDR2 sequences are SGHRS and YFSETQ. The CDR3 length is 16 residues. This CDR3 is CASSRGGQGSNQPQHF. For the CDR3, the DNA is TGCGCCAGCAGCCGTGGGGGACAGGGCTCCAATCAGCCCCAGCATTTT. The whole variable domain, filled in from reference TRBV5-1 and TRBJ1-5, reads KAGVTQTPRYLIKTRGQQVTLSCSPISGHRSVSWYQQTPGQGLQFLFEYFSETQRNKGNFPGRFSGRQFSNSRSEMNVSTLELGDSALYLCASSRGGQGSNQPQHFGDGTRLSIL.

This clone has just a few counts. The chain employs TRBV24-1 and TRBJ2-1; D is possibly TRBD2 (7 bases). Germline CDR1 is KGHDR and CDR2 is SFDVKD. V lost 9 bases to trimming and J lost 4 bases, with 18 bases between them. CDR3 size: 15 residues. The CDR3, as DNA: TGTGCCACCTCCAGTCTGGGGGGGCTTTACAATGAGCAGTTCTTC. Translated: CATSSLGGLYNEQFF.

The chain has TRBV6-5 and TRBJ2-7; D is perhaps TRBD1 (6 bases). CDR3 size: 16 residues. With 2 bases removed from V and 2 bases from J, the gap between germline ends came to 16 bases. CDR1 is MNHEY and CDR2 is SVGAGI in the germline V gene. In DNA, the CDR3 is TGTGCCAGCAGTTACGGGGACACCCAGACCACCTACGAGCAGTACTTC. It is translated as CASSYGDTQTTYEQYF.